These 13 T cell receptor beta chains originate from one sample sequenced in a study of cytomegalovirus exposure and HLA in healthy donors. The primer mix had 60 Vbeta and 13 Jbeta primers. Libraries were prepared by immunoSEQ multiplex PCR; TCRdb keeps only in-frame clonotypes and omits some of them. The data hold 120,000 or so clones, with approximately 81% observed a single time. The sample was PBMCs. The receptors come from a woman aged 35 to 49 in good health and CMV-seronegative.

This CDR3 is CASSDGTSGGSYNEQFF. The CDR3 DNA is TGTGCCAGCAGTGACGGGACTAGCGGAGGTTCCTACAATGAGCAGTTCTTC. J is TRBJ2-1 and V is TRBV28; 11 bases are a match to TRBD2. Germline CDR1 reads MDHEN; CDR2 reads SYDVKM. Losses at the gene ends were 5 bases for V and 1 base for J; bases not matched to a gene: 7. The CDR3 spans 17 residues.

The chain uses TRBV12-5 and TRBJ2-1; tentative D call: TRBD2 (6 bases). The CDR3 is 17 residues long. Germline-derived CDR1 and CDR2 are LGHNT and FRNRAP. V lost 3 bases, J lost 7 bases, and 22 bases lay in between. CDR3 in DNA: TGTGCTAGTGGTTTTTCTGAGGGACTCGGCATGAGTAATGAGCAGTTCTTC. It encodes CASGFSEGLGMSNEQFF.

V is TRBV28 and J is TRBJ1-2; 8 nucleotides match TRBD1. V was pared by 5 bases and J by 3 bases, with 14 bases of the junction left unmatched. Looked up from germline, CDR1 is MDHEN and CDR2 is SYDVKM. The CDR3 length is 17 residues. CDR3 coding DNA: TGTGCCAGCAGTCCCTGGGGACCGGACAGGGCGGACTATGGCTACACCTTC. Translating gives CASSPWGPDRADYGYTF.

This clone was counted only a few times. This chain connects TRBV4-1 to TRBJ1-4, with a possible D match to TRBD1 (6 bases). From germline, CDR1 is MGHRA and CDR2 YSYEKL. Trimming cost V 4 bases and J 8 bases, with 20 bases left between them. This CDR3 is 16 amino acids long. In DNA form, the CDR3 reads TGCGCCAGCAGCCCACTGGGGGGGGCGCTGGGGGAAAAACTGTTTTTT. Encoded protein: CASSPLGGALGEKLFF.

The V and J genes are TRBV6-1 and TRBJ2-1; no clear D gene. The CDR3 consists of 14 residues. The V gene's germline CDR1 is MNHNS and CDR2 SASEGT. Trimming cost V 2 bases and J 9 bases, with 14 bases left between them. CDR3 in amino acids: CASSERFTESEQFF. In DNA, the CDR3 is TGTGCCAGCAGTGAAAGGTTCACAGAGAGTGAGCAGTTCTTC.

J is TRBJ1-1 and V is TRBV28; 7 bases agree with TRBD1. The CDR3 contains 14 residues. CDR1 MDHEN and CDR2 SYDVKM come from the germline V gene. V lost 5 bases and J lost 0; bases outside the gene matches: 3. CDR3 DNA: TGTGCCAGCAGTCCAGGGGGTCTGAACACTGAAGCTTTCTTT. It translates to CASSPGGLNTEAFF.

The chain carries TRBV11-2 and TRBJ2-7, with D perhaps TRBD2 (5 bases). The V gene lost 5 bases and the J gene lost 1 base, with 12 bases spanning the gap. Germline CDR1 and CDR2: SGHAT and FQNNGV. The CDR3 consists of 14 residues. The CDR3 DNA sequence: TGTGCCAGCAGCCGACCCGGGGATTCCTACGAGCAGTACTTC. Amino acid sequence: CASSRPGDSYEQYF.

This chain uses TRBV7-2 with TRBJ2-7, with TRBD1 matching over 8 bases. The germline V gene has CDR1 SGHTA and CDR2 FQGNSA. V trimming: 5 bases; J trimming: 2 bases; junction bases outside the gene matches: 11. This CDR3 is 16 amino acids long. As DNA, the CDR3 is TGTGCCAGCAGCCCCATGGGGACAGGTTCCCCCTACGAGCAGTACTTC. This sequence encodes CASSPMGTGSPYEQYF.

The gene calls are TRBV28 and TRBJ2-1, with D possibly being TRBD2 (6 bases). The V end lost 6 bases, the J end lost 4 bases, and 19 bases lay between the germline ends. The V gene's germline CDR1 is MDHEN and CDR2 SYDVKM. CDR3 length: 16 amino acids. CDR3 sequence (DNA): TGTGCCAGCAGCAGATCCAGGCTAGCGCGTTACAATGAGCAGTTCTTC. Protein sequence: CASSRSRLARYNEQFF.

The chain employs TRBV9 and TRBJ2-3; D is perhaps TRBD2 (5 bases). Trimming removed 0 bases at V and 2 bases at J, with 10 bases between. The length of the CDR3 is 15 residues. Germline V gives CDR1 SGDLS, CDR2 YYNGEE. The CDR3 region is CASSVGGAATDTQYF. As DNA, the CDR3 is TGTGCCAGCAGCGTAGGGGGAGCGGCCACAGATACGCAGTATTTT.

The chain links TRBV7-2 to TRBJ2-5; 7 nucleotides match TRBD1. From germline, CDR1 is SGHTA and CDR2 FQGNSA. The CDR3 totals 14 residues. The V and J ends lost 1 base and 2 bases, in that order; junction bases with no gene match: 1. CDR3 amino acids: CASSLEDRQETQYF. CDR3 bases: TGTGCCAGCAGCTTAGAGGACAGGCAAGAGACCCAGTACTTC.

V and J are TRBV28 and TRBJ1-6, with a tentative D call TRBD1 (5 bases). Trimming shortened V by 1 base and J by 9 bases, and 16 bases separated the two germline ends. The CDR3 is 16 residues long. The germline CDR1 and CDR2 sequences are MDHEN and SYDVKM. The CDR3 nucleotides read TGTGCCAGCAGTTTATCGTTTGGCAGGGAGGGTTCACCCCTCCACTTT. Residues: CASSLSFGREGSPLHF.

The rearrangement uses TRBV7-3 and TRBJ2-1; 8 bases map to TRBD2. Germline CDR1 SGHTA, CDR2 FQGTGA. The CDR3 length is 17 residues. V lost 1 base, J lost 0 bases, and 5 bases stayed unmatched. As DNA, the CDR3 is TGTGCCAGCAGCTTAATAGGCGGGGGGAGCTCCTACAATGAGCAGTTCTTC. Translation: CASSLIGGGSSYNEQFF.